This T cell receptor (beta chain) was sequenced for a study of cytomegalovirus exposure and HLA in healthy donors (dated by TCRdb to 2016 to 2017). Background for the entire study: In an earlier analysis of around 540 of the donors, approximately 300 Gb of sequence data and 120 million or so unique TCR beta sequences from about 179 million T cells were reported. Of the approximately 400 genotyped donors, 65% to 90% were placed in the genetic ancestry cluster associated with self-reported Caucasian donors. The number of typed donors differed by locus: about 620-640 for A, B, C, DRB1 and DQB1; 522 for DQA1; over 600 for DPA1; and some 430 for DPB1. HLA typing included class I and class II loci at four-digit resolution. Every repertoire in the discovery cohort had been generated on one and the same sequencing platform. The T cell repertoires of about 700 subjects were profiled by immunosequencing and related to cytomegalovirus serostatus. A separate validation cohort of 100 to 150 different subjects was used in addition to the 666-subject first cohort. In an earlier analysis of about 590 of the donors, high-throughput TCR beta sequencing was used to judge whether each TCR beta V gene segment behaved as functional or pseudogenic. Alongside the repertoire data, information on donor age, sex, ethnicity and CMV serostatus was compiled. Rather than drawing on any new phenotypic data, the later analysis identified candidate immune exposures from TCR beta sequences and the way those sequences occurred across donors. A later genetic analysis took genome-wide SNP genotypes for about 55% of the 666 donors and used that subset as a discovery cohort. Across some 400 genotyped donors of the cohort, an average of about 240,000 unique TCR beta nucleotide sequences per donor were sequenced, and roughly 18% of those sequences were non-productive. The study combined high-throughput TCR immunosequencing, statistical association of individual TCRs with disease status, and machine learning to predict cytomegalovirus infection status. The study aimed to test whether cataloging public T cell receptors could reveal signatures of past pathogen exposure. Because of strong linkage in the cohort, roughly five DR-DQ haplotypes were treated as single units for association and clustering. Around 320 gigabases of sequencing data and approximately 93 million unique TCR sequences were included in an early release covering several hundred HLA-typed donors. In a later analysis, previously published TCR beta repertoires from some 640 donors were re-analyzed and high-resolution HLA genotyping was added so that TCR occurrence patterns could be studied. General findings and caveats noted by the study authors: At a false discovery rate of 0.05, a later analysis linked around 17,000 TCR beta sequences to specific HLA alleles. In the study, 150 to 200 TCR beta chains were listed as associated with cytomegalovirus. In an earlier analysis of approximately 590 of the donors, most TCR beta V segments were observed in productive rearrangements about 87% or about 30% of the time, broadly matching IMGT annotations. This cohort had only TCR beta chains sequenced, and the lack of alpha or paired-chain data limited which features could be detected. A later analysis reported that several top co-occurrence clusters appeared linked to parvovirus B19, influenza, CMV and Epstein-Barr virus. The classifier was reported to diagnose cytomegalovirus status with high specificity and sensitivity in both the original and validation cohorts. According to the authors, the approach could potentially be generalized to other disease states and immunological phenotypes. In vitro tests confirmed that three of the cytomegalovirus-associated TCR beta chains recognize cytomegalovirus antigens. Because HLA typing was missing for some donors at each locus, association tests included only the typed subset. According to a later genetic analysis, donors in an Asian-associated ancestry cluster had fewer N-insertions in productive TCRs than the approximately 630-donor mean. When HLA alleles, especially DR and DQ, strongly co-occurred, attributing TCR associations to individual alleles was difficult. Linkage disequilibrium might explain the correlated functional status among segregating V segments, but an unknown experimental factor could not be ruled out. V-gene and J-gene trimming of TCR beta chains was associated with a missense DCLRE1C variant in a later genetic analysis, and the association was replicated in an independent cohort. A cluster of highly shared sequence variants was judged likely to represent a technical artifact of the sequencing pipeline. Because counts were too low, about 15 rarely observed V segments, including chromosome 9 orphons, were left out of the earlier analysis of 500 to 650 of the donors. A further reported finding was that TCR beta sequences accurately predicted the HLA-A and HLA-B alleles for most subjects in the first cohort. In a later analysis, HLA-associated TCR beta chains were found to be more clonally expanded and to have lower generation probabilities than equally common non-associated chains. In a later analysis, TCR association rates were found to vary across HLA loci, with the most associated TCRs seen for DRB1 alleles and the fewest for HLA-C alleles. Roughly uniform sequencing depth across donors was assumed in presence/absence analyses, although this assumption may not hold. According to a later analysis, most CMV-associated TCR beta chains appeared to be HLA-restricted, and the HLA associations seemed to be driven largely by CMV exposure. Immune exposure information for the cohort was limited to CMV serostatus. Some IMGT-functional V segments, including TRBV6-2 and TRBV6-3, could not be distinguished by the 87-base-pair reads and were therefore excluded. While some public TCRs were present in many individuals, most TCR sequences turned up only very rarely across donors.

The germline V gene (reference sequence) sets CDR1 to MNHEY and CDR2 to SMNVEV. Relative to germline, V is missing 0 bases and J is missing 5 bases, with 8 bases of the junction outside any gene match. The CDR3 runs 17 residues from the cysteine to the phenylalanine. The entry retains the CDR3 DNA only, 51 bases that are in frame from base 1. Library prep was done by the immunoSEQ multiplex PCR assay. For the multiplex PCR, a mixture combining 60 forward primers for TCR Vbeta segments and 13 reverse primers for TCR Jbeta segments was used. The CDR3 region of rearranged TCR beta genes was amplified from genomic DNA with a multiplex PCR assay. The amplified TCR beta libraries were sequenced on the Illumina HiSeq System as 87-base-pair reads. Concerning the study's data processing: Across the 670 or so repertoires, a later analysis counted around 80 million unique TCR beta chains, 8.5 million to 12 million of which were shared by at least two donors. To remove PCR and sequencing errors, raw reads were error-corrected and collapsed into unique sequences using a nearest-neighbor algorithm that merged closely related sequences. Alignment of CDR3 sequences to IMGT reference sequences was used to assign V, D and J gene segments. For a sequence to be retained, a match of at least six nucleotides was required to both a V gene segment and a J gene segment. A rearrangement was called productive if the CDR3 had no stop codons and remained in frame with V and J, and every other rearrangement was called non-productive. Following IMGT convention, CDR3 was defined as the stretch from the second conserved V-encoded cysteine to the conserved J-encoded phenylalanine. Sequences without an unambiguous match to a single V gene segment were excluded from the earlier analysis of a few hundred of the donors. An earlier analysis of approximately 590 of the donors classified V segments as functional when productive rearrangements were above 56.7% and as segregating when the standard deviation between donors was above 5%. A statistical classification framework was built for diagnosing cytomegalovirus status from the catalog of TCR beta chain sequences. V and J gene assignment, in a later analysis, came from comparing TCR nucleotide sequences with IMGT/GENE-DB human TR gene sequences. A later analysis assigned CDR3 sequences and most-parsimonious VDJ recombination scenarios with the TCRdist pipeline. In a later analysis, each TCR beta chain was defined by its CDR3 amino acid sequence together with its V-gene family, and reads lacking a unique V-gene family were excluded. As a way to deal with suspected cross-contamination and a sequencing artifact, a later analysis dropped 450 to 600 nucleotide sequences that were highly shared and had low generation probability. For each public chain, a later analysis derived a clonal expansion index from normalized ranks of inferred template counts within each repertoire. A later analysis computed generation probabilities with a VDJ recombination model fitted to out-of-frame rearrangements, and checked the results against IGoR. In a later analysis, TCR-TCR, TCR-HLA and TCR-CMV co-occurrence was scored with hypergeometric tests, and a repertoire-size bias correction was applied to TCR pairs. A later analysis estimated false discovery rates by permuting HLA or CMV assignments 20 times. A later analysis grouped co-occurring TCRs with DBSCAN, adding TCRdist sequence similarity when clustering within HLA-allele-positive subsets. Co-occurrence clustering excluded repertoires with fewer than 30,000 or more than 120,000 public chains, plus five with anomalous nucleotide sharing. Drawn from immuneACCESS, this table holds only the in-frame rearrangements with V and J called that TCRdb kept. Clones are partly lost; checked studies trace under half to an unresolved V gene and leave the rest unexplained. The V and J calls and clone size come from that table; D and trimming were worked out from the DNA. This sample comprises over 95,000 clones, about 80% of them detected only once. Of the sample, around 3.4% falls within the top ten clones.

In total, roughly 670 healthy bone marrow donors made up the cohort. All cohort members were sampled while nominally healthy, although unrecorded immune exposures were likely present. The donor tested CMV seronegative and was one of the 352 seronegative cohort members. Every donor gave a peripheral blood sample, and the peripheral blood mononuclear cells from that sample were used for TCR beta sequencing. Genomic DNA was extracted from the blood cell samples with the Qiagen DNeasy Blood Extraction Kit. In regard to this clone: No antigen is known for it. No per-base quality is available; no much larger clone lies one base away.

This TCR was sampled from a man aged 35 to 55 in good health and CMV-seronegative. The rearrangement combines TRBV27 with TRBJ2-1, with 9 central nucleotides matching TRBD2. Material: PBMCs. In nucleotide form, the sequence is TGTGCCAGCAGTTTATCGCCTAGCGGGATAATTAACAATGAGCAGTTCTTC. The encoded protein is CASSLSPSGIINNEQFF.